These 23 T cell receptor beta chains were all obtained from the same sample, sequenced in a study of blood T cells in healthy people across ages. For the second PCR, which ran for about 7 to 11 cycles, a sample-barcoded 5' primer and a J-beta primer mix were used. Each CDR3 protein is one row after TCRdb ran MiXCR on the 5' RACE reads. Counted here are around 710,000 distinct CDR3 sequences, around 46% occurring once; the ten biggest clones make up 20% to 25%. The sample taken for sequencing was blood. These receptors all stem from a woman in her fifties or sixties in good health.

The rearrangement joins TRBV6-6 to TRBJ2-5; no reliable D call. Deletions cut 4 bases from V and 11 bases from J, with 17 bases between. This CDR3 spans 13 amino acids. CDR1 is MNHNY and CDR2 is SVGAGI in the germline V gene (reference sequence). Here the CDR3 DNA reads TGTGCCAGCAGTTCCGGCGGTGTTACTCCTCAGTACTTC. Translating it yields CASSSGGVTPQYF.

The rearrangement links TRBV25-1 to TRBJ2-5; D is unresolved. Trimming took off 3 bases at V and 4 bases at J, with 12 bases between the two ends. The CDR3 covers 14 residues. Germline CDR1 is MGHDK and CDR2 is SYGVNS. The CDR3 DNA is TGTGCCAGCAGTGACCCGAGACACATAGAGACCCAGTACTTC. Its translation is CASSDPRHIETQYF.

This clonotype has just a few counts. This chain connects TRBV7-2 to TRBJ1-2; TRBD1 is a possible D gene (5 bases). Looked up from germline, CDR1 is SGHTA and CDR2 is FQGNSA. The CDR3 covers 12 residues. V was cut by 5 bases and J by 5 bases, with 9 bases left in between. The CDR3 DNA is TGTGCCAGCAGCCTGGGACGGTATGGCTACACCTTC. This encodes CASSLGRYGYTF. Looking up the rest from reference TRBV7-2 and TRBJ1-2 gives the full variable domain: GAGVSQSPSNKVTEKGKDVELRCDPISGHTALYWYRQSLGQGLEFLIYFQGNSAPDKSGLPSDRFSAERTGGSVSTLTIQRTQQEDSAVYLCASSLGRYGYTFGSGTRLTVV.

The table lists this clonotype with many counts. V usage is TRBV7-2 and J usage is TRBJ2-7; D unresolved. There are 15 residues in the CDR3. Trimming took 7 bases from V and 5 from J, leaving 21 bases between them. Germline CDR1 SGHTA, CDR2 FQGNSA. In nucleotides, the CDR3 is TGTGCCAGCACAATGACCGGAACTACCTGGGACGAGCAGTACTTC. Translation: CASTMTGTTWDEQYF.

This clonotype came up a few times. This chain uses TRBV12-3 or TRBV12-4 with TRBJ1-2; the D is unclear. V lost 7 bases and J lost 4, with 7 bases in between. This CDR3 has 11 amino acids. The CDR3 loop reads CASTDTYGYTF. CDR3 bases: TGTGCCAGCACCGACACCTATGGCTACACCTTC.

On this clonotype itself: At one boundary the junction diverges from the germline segment, which might be a read error. The gene calls are TRBV20-1 and TRBJ2-5; D uncertain. CDR1 and CDR2 (germline): DFQATT, SNEGSKA (reference sequence). The CDR3 length is 13 residues. DNA of the CDR3: TGCGGTGCTAGTTCGACTTTCCAAGAGACCCAGTACTTC. Translation: CGASSTFQETQYF.

This sequence joins TRBV15 and TRBJ1-6; D uncertain. The V and J ends lost 0 bases and 7 bases respectively, with 13 bases between them. The germline gives CDR1 LNHNV, CDR2 YYDKDF (reference sequence). The CDR3 is 16 residues long. The CDR3 sequence is CATSRDARGGNSPLHF. Here the CDR3 DNA reads TGTGCCACCAGCAGAGATGCTCGGGGTGGGAATTCACCCCTCCACTTT.

This clonotype was observed once. The genes are TRBV4-3 and TRBJ1-5; tentatively, D is TRBD1 (5 bases). Germline CDR1 LGHNA, CDR2 YSLEER. V was shortened by 0 bases and J by 6 bases, with 12 bases between the two germline ends. This CDR3 is 15 amino acids long. The CDR3 nucleotides read TGCGCCAGCAGCCAAGATCTCGCGGGACGTCAGCCCCAGCATTTT. It encodes CASSQDLAGRQPQHF.

This clonotype was picked up a small number of times. The V gene is TRBV9, the J gene TRBJ2-3; tentatively, D is TRBD2 (6 bases). There are 16 residues in the CDR3. V lost 0 bases to trimming and J lost 2 bases, with 13 bases between them. Germline CDR1 SGDLS, CDR2 YYNGEE. Written as DNA, the CDR3 is TGTGCCAGCAGCGTAGTGAACGGGAGAACCACAGATACGCAGTATTTT. Translating it yields CASSVVNGRTTDTQYF.

The sample holds a few counts of this clonotype. The chain uses TRBV7-3 and TRBJ2-7; D perhaps matches TRBD2 (6 bases). Trimming cost V 2 bases and J 4 bases, with 15 bases left between them. CDR1 is SGHTA, CDR2 FQGTGA, per germline. The length of the CDR3 is 15 residues. CDR3 nucleotides: TGTGCCAGCAGCTTAGAGGGGACGGGGGAATACGAGCAGTACTTC. This translates into CASSLEGTGEYEQYF.

This clonotype was seen a single time. The CDR3 loop is CASSQSGPGNTIYF. The CDR3 coding sequence is TGCGCCAGCAGCCAATCCGGGCCTGGAAACACCATATATTTT. This chain links TRBV5-1 with TRBJ1-3; unclear D gene. The CDR3 runs 14 residues. Germline V gene sequence: CDR1 SGHRS, CDR2 YFSETQ. V was pared by 4 bases and J by 2 bases, with 10 bases between.

Only a few counts were recorded for this clonotype. The V call is TRBV12-3 or TRBV12-4, the J call TRBJ2-2; D gene unclear. The CDR3 has 13 amino acids. V was cut by 3 bases and J by 4 bases, with 6 bases left in between. The CDR3 DNA reads as TGTGCCAGCAGTTTTAAATCCACCGGGGAGCTGTTTTTT. Translating gives CASSFKSTGELFF.

V gene TRBV6-5 combines with J gene TRBJ2-5, with 11 bases identical to TRBD2. The J call may not be correct, given that the DNA end is closer to TRBJ2-7. This CDR3 has 20 amino acids. CDR1 and CDR2 (germline): MNHEY, SVGAGI. The DNA of the CDR3 is TGTGCCAGCAGTTACTCTCCTCTCTGGACTAGCGGGTTCCACTCCTACGAGCAGTACTTC. It encodes CASSYSPLWTSGFHSYEQYF.

This clonotype came up once. The final CDR3 position lacks the conserved phenylalanine or tryptophan, pointing to a likely read error. The CDR3 DNA is TGCAGCGCTCGACAGGCGAACACTGAAGCTTTCTAT. Its translation is CSARQANTEAFY. V usage is TRBV29-1 and J usage is TRBJ1-1, with D possibly being TRBD1 (6 bases). This CDR3 is 12 amino acids long. The germline V gene encodes CDR1 SQVTM and CDR2 ANQGSEA. Deletions cut 7 bases from V and 1 base from J, with 10 bases between.

This rearrangement joins TRBV10-3 to TRBJ2-7, with D possibly TRBD1 on 5 matching bases. Germline V gene data show CDR1 as ENHRY and CDR2 as SYGVKD. Trimming pared 10 bases from V and 4 bases from J, leaving 17 bases between. The CDR3 extends over 13 amino acids. The CDR3: CASNRYKEYEQYF. The CDR3 DNA follows: TGTGCCAGCAACAGGTACAAAGAGTACGAGCAGTACTTC.

This clonotype was recorded a few times. The CDR3 protein is CASRDRVQYF. CDR3 DNA sequence: TGTGCCAGCAGAGACAGGGTGCAGTACTTC. This chain joins TRBV2 and TRBJ2-5; TRBD1 agrees at 7 bases. The V segment lost 6 bases and the J segment 11 bases; nucleotides outside the gene matches: 3. The CDR3 totals 10 residues. The germline V gene has CDR1 SNHLY and CDR2 FYNNEI. Full variable domain (missing parts from reference TRBV2 and TRBJ2-5): EPEVTQTPSHQVTQMGQEVILRCVPISNHLYFYWYRQILGQKVEFLVSFYNNEISEKSEIFDDQFSVERPDGSNFTLKIRSTKLEDSAMYFCASRDRVQYFGPGTRLLVL.

The chain has TRBV6-5 and TRBJ1-1; 9 bases are a match to TRBD1. The CDR3 has 14 residues. The V gene's germline CDR1 is MNHEY and CDR2 SVGAGI. J lost 6 bases, V lost 9 bases, and 11 bases had no gene match. This CDR3 reads CARTSQQGAAEAFF. DNA for the CDR3: TGTGCCAGGACCTCCCAACAGGGGGCTGCTGAAGCTTTCTTT.

This clonotype was seen only a few times. The chain is built from TRBV5-1 and TRBJ1-3; 9 bases match TRBD1. Germline assignment: CDR1 SGHRS and CDR2 YFSETQ. The CDR3 totals 17 residues. The V gene end was trimmed by 0 bases and the J gene end by 0 bases; junction bases not matched to a gene: 4. CDR3 in DNA: TGCGCCAGCAGCTTGGAGGGACAGGGATACTCTGGAAACACCATATATTTT. Its translation is CASSLEGQGYSGNTIYF.

In its sample, this clonotype was seen a few times. The chain joins TRBV7-2 to TRBJ1-4; D unresolved. The germline V gene has CDR1 SGHTA and CDR2 FQGNSA. V was pared by 0 bases and J by 12 bases, with 11 bases between. This CDR3 is built from 13 residues. This CDR3 reads CASSLAPDRELFF. CDR3 nucleotide sequence: TGTGCCAGCAGCTTAGCCCCAGACCGGGAACTGTTTTTT.

The V gene is TRBV2, the J gene TRBJ2-3, with unresolved D. Germline-derived CDR1 and CDR2 are SNHLY and FYNNEI. The V and J ends lost 3 bases and 0 bases respectively, with 7 bases between them. The CDR3 has 14 amino acids. CDR3 nucleotides: TGTGCCAGCAGTGAGGGGTCTAGCACAGATACGCAGTATTTT. Amino acid sequence: CASSEGSSTDTQYF.

This clonotype was seen just once. V is TRBV24-1 and J is TRBJ2-5; TRBD1 matches at 8 bases. Germline V gene data show CDR1 as KGHDR and CDR2 as SFDVKD. The CDR3 length is 14 residues. V lost 2 bases to trimming and J lost 5 bases; unmatched junction nucleotides: 3. The CDR3 loop is CATSDSGGWETQYF. The CDR3 nucleotides read TGTGCCACCAGTGATTCAGGGGGCTGGGAGACCCAGTACTTC.

The chain recombines TRBV3-1 with TRBJ2-7; D remains ambiguous. Trimming cost V 4 bases and J 5 bases, with 12 bases left between them. The CDR3 covers 13 residues. Germline V CDR1 and CDR2: LGHDT, YNNKEL (reference sequence). CDR3 DNA sequence: TGTGCCAGCAGCCCCCGTCCCACCGACGAGCAGTACTTC. Translation: CASSPRPTDEQYF.

This clonotype showed up just a few times. The genes are TRBV7-8 and TRBJ2-1; 11 bases map to TRBD2. Trimming cost V 2 bases and J 0 bases; bases outside gene matches: 6. The CDR3 has 18 residues. Germline V gene lookup returns CDR1 SGHVS and CDR2 FQNEAQ. The CDR3 sequence is CASSLLAGGLSSYNEQFF. The CDR3 DNA reads TGTGCCAGCAGCTTATTAGCGGGAGGGCTCAGCTCCTACAATGAGCAGTTCTTC. Combining the CDR3 with reference TRBV7-8 and TRBJ2-1 gives the whole variable domain GAGVSQSPRYKVAKRGQDVALRCDPISGHVSLFWYQQALGQGPEFLTYFQNEAQLDKSGLPSDRFFAERPEGSVSTLKIQRTQQEDSAVYLCASSLLAGGLSSYNEQFFGPGTRLTVL.